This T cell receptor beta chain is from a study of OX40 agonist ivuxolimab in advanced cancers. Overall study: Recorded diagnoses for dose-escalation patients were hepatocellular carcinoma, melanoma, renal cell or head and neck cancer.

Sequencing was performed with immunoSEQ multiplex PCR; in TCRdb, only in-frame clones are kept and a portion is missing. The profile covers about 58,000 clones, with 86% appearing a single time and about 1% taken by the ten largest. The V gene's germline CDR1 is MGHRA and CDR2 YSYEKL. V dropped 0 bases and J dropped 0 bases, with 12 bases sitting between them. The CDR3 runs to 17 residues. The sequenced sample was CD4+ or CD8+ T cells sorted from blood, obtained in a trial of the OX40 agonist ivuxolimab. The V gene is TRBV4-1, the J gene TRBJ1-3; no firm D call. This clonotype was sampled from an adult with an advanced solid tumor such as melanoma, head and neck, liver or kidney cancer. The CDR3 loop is CASSQDHTIYSGNTIYF. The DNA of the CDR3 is TGCGCCAGCAGCCAAGATCACACCATCTACTCTGGAAACACCATATATTTT.